These 17 T cell receptor beta chains originate from one sample sequenced in a study of human T cells and chemical hapten exposure. Documented time point: pre-sensitization, week 0. Treatment reported: therapeutic diphenylcyclopropenone sensitization with weekly scalp DPC. One entry per CDR3 protein, called by TCRdb with MiXCR from the RACE reads. Found here are about 62,000 distinct CDR3 sequences, 6.5% to 8.5% of them singletons; the top ten hold around 1.6%. This specimen consisted of whole blood, obtained in connection with sensitization to the hapten diphenylcyclopropenone (DPC). The receptors come from a woman under 40 with alopecia areata. Some clones in this sample may be carry-over from other donors' samples.

This clonotype was seen ten or more times. V usage is TRBV7-9 and J usage is TRBJ2-4; no clear D gene. The CDR3 has 15 amino acids. Germline CDR1 SEHNR, CDR2 FQNEAQ (reference sequence). The V gene lost 5 bases and the J gene lost 0 bases, with 11 bases spanning the gap. The DNA of the CDR3 is TGTGCCAGCAGCCTGAGCGCCGCAGCCAAAAACATTCAGTACTTC. Translating it yields CASSLSAAAKNIQYF.

This clonotype has at least ten counts. The chain carries TRBV29-1 and TRBJ1-3; 7 positions match TRBD1. CDR3 length: 17 residues. The V gene's germline CDR1 is SQVTM and CDR2 ANQGSEA. V was pared by 4 bases and J by 0 bases, with 12 bases of the junction left unmatched. Written as DNA, the CDR3 is TGCAGCGTTGCTGGGACAGCTCCAGGACCCTCTGGAAACACCATATATTTT. It encodes CSVAGTAPGPSGNTIYF.

There are many counts of this clonotype. V and J are TRBV9 and TRBJ2-3; D is possibly TRBD2 (7 bases). The CDR3 sequence is 17 residues long. Germline CDR1 and CDR2: SGDLS and YYNGEE. The germline V and J ends were trimmed by 3 bases and 2 bases, with 19 bases remaining between them. The CDR3 nucleotides are TGTGCCAGCAGCGCTGGGGGGGCGGTTAGCCACACAGATACGCAGTATTTT. Its translation is CASSAGGAVSHTDTQYF.

Comment on this clonotype: This sequence may be a read error, since a much larger clone differs from it by one base. The rearrangement links TRBV3-1 to TRBJ2-1, with D unresolved. The CDR3 has 12 amino acids. The germline gives CDR1 LGHDT, CDR2 YNNKEL (reference sequence). V was pared by 3 bases and J by 5 bases, with 5 bases between. The DNA for the CDR3 is TGTGCCAGCAGCCACCGTAACAATGAGCAGTTCTTC. Its translation is CASSHRNNEQFF.

This clonotype was found many times. The chain combines TRBV4-2 with TRBJ2-1; D possibly corresponds to TRBD1 (5 bases). The germline V gene encodes CDR1 LGHNA and CDR2 YNFKEQ. The CDR3 has 11 residues. V was clipped by 1 base and J by 10 bases, with 5 bases between them. CDR3 coding DNA: TGTGCCAGCAGCCAAGGGACAGAGCAGTTCTTC. Its protein is CASSQGTEQFF.

The chain combines TRBV6-6 with TRBJ2-3, with a tentative D call TRBD1 (6 bases). V lost 7 bases and J lost 2, with 13 bases in between. The germline V gene has CDR1 MNHNY and CDR2 SVGAGI (reference sequence). CDR3 length: 14 residues. The CDR3, as DNA: TGTGCCAGCAAACGACAGGTCCTCACAGATACGCAGTATTTT. It specifies CASKRQVLTDTQYF.

The sample holds a few counts of this clonotype. A much bigger clone sits one base away, suggesting this may be a read error. This chain joins TRBV6-5 and TRBJ1-2, with D maybe TRBD1 (6 bases). The CDR3 has 16 amino acids. The germline V and J ends were trimmed by 2 bases and 12 bases, with 25 bases remaining between them. Germline CDR1 and CDR2: MNHEY and SVGAGI. The CDR3 region is CASSYDGLTGAGGDTF. In nucleotides, the CDR3 is TGTGCCAGCAGTTACGACGGATTGACAGGAGCAGGCGGCGACACCTTC.

This clonotype was found many times. The rearrangement uses TRBV7-9 and TRBJ1-2, with 10 bases that match TRBD1. The CDR3 covers 15 residues. V lost 7 bases, J lost 2 bases, and 7 bases stayed unmatched. Germline V gives CDR1 SEHNR, CDR2 FQNEAQ (reference sequence). CDR3 coding DNA: TGTGCCAGCACTTCCGGGACAGGGGTAAACTATGGCTACACCTTC. Translation gives CASTSGTGVNYGYTF.

At least ten counts were recorded for this clonotype. The chain couples TRBV4-2 to TRBJ1-1, with D unresolved. Trimming took 0 bases from V and 12 from J, leaving 20 bases between them. Germline-derived CDR1 and CDR2 are LGHNA and YNFKEQ. The CDR3 runs 15 residues. The CDR3 protein is CASSQDTERQAITFF. In DNA form, the CDR3 reads TGTGCCAGCAGCCAAGATACGGAGAGGCAGGCGATTACTTTCTTT.

This clonotype was found a few times. The rearrangement links TRBV2 to TRBJ2-6; 8 bases are a match to TRBD1. Germline trimming cut 2 bases from V and 2 bases from J; bases unmatched to any gene: 5. CDR1 and CDR2 from the germline V gene are SNHLY and FYNNEI. The CDR3 spans 17 residues. This CDR3 reads CASSEFGGQAGANVLTF. The CDR3 DNA is TGTGCCAGCAGTGAATTTGGGGGACAGGCTGGGGCCAACGTCCTGACTTTC.

This clonotype was found a few times. V and J are TRBV19 and TRBJ2-1; the match to TRBD2 covers 12 bases. V dropped 7 bases and J dropped 8; count of bases not matched to a gene: 21. Germline CDR1 and CDR2: LNHDA and SQIVND (reference sequence). The CDR3 is 19 residues long. The CDR3 DNA follows: TGTGCCAGTACCCCGCGTTGGCTAGCGGGGGGGCTTCGCATCGATGAGCAGTTCTTC. This translates into CASTPRWLAGGLRIDEQFF.

This clonotype appeared many times. This chain connects TRBV3-1 to TRBJ2-1, with D unclear. The V gene lost 1 base and the J gene lost 2 bases, with 12 bases spanning the gap. In germline, CDR1 is LGHDT, CDR2 YNNKEL (reference sequence). This CDR3 region has 16 residues. This CDR3 reads CASSQGLGPPYNEQFF. The CDR3 nucleotides are TGTGCCAGCAGCCAAGGGCTAGGCCCGCCCTACAATGAGCAGTTCTTC.

Notes on this clonotype: This may come from a read error, since a much larger clone is one base off. V gene TRBV3-1 combines with J gene TRBJ2-1, with a possible D match to TRBD2 (5 bases). Germline assignment: CDR1 LGHDT and CDR2 YNNKEL (reference sequence). CDR3 size: 14 residues. V was clipped by 6 bases and J by 2 bases, with 11 bases between them. CDR3: CASRPEGTYNEQFF. CDR3 nucleotide sequence: TGTGCCAGCAGACCCGAGGGTACCTACAATGAGCAGTTCTTC.

This clonotype was observed a handful of times. The gene calls are TRBV10-3 and TRBJ1-2, with 8 bases identical to TRBD1. This CDR3 spans 11 amino acids. The ends lost 10 bases at V and 6 bases at J; junction bases unmatched: 4. In germline, CDR1 is ENHRY, CDR2 SYGVKD. CDR3 protein: CANGQGDGYTF. The CDR3 DNA sequence: TGTGCCAACGGACAGGGAGATGGCTACACCTTC.

There are a few counts of this clonotype. The chain employs TRBV20-1 and TRBJ1-6; 10 nucleotides align to TRBD1. The CDR3 is 14 amino acids. CDR1 and CDR2 from the germline V gene are DFQATT and SNEGSKA (reference sequence). The J segment lost 7 bases and the V segment lost 6 bases, leaving 6 bases of the junction unmatched. CDR3 sequence: CSAFPGQGNSPLHF. As DNA, the CDR3 is TGCAGTGCATTTCCGGGACAGGGGAATTCACCCCTCCACTTT.

Ten or more counts support this clonotype. V gene TRBV7-8 combines with J gene TRBJ2-7; D remains unclear. V was clipped by 6 bases and J by 5 bases, with 14 bases between them. The CDR3 consists of 13 residues. Germline CDR1 SGHVS, CDR2 FQNEAQ. The CDR3 reads CASRTGVVNEQYF. CDR3 sequence (DNA): TGTGCCAGCAGGACTGGAGTTGTGAACGAGCAGTACTTC.

This clonotype was seen at least ten times. V gene TRBV12-3 or TRBV12-4 combines with J gene TRBJ2-6, with D possibly being TRBD1 (6 bases). Trimming removed 4 bases at V and 2 bases at J, with 9 bases between. This CDR3 is built from 15 residues. CDR3 coding DNA: TGTGCCAGCAGTTCCAGGGGAACTGGGGCCAACGTCCTGACTTTC. Translating it yields CASSSRGTGANVLTF.